This TCR beta chain derives from a study of T cell responses to AZD1222 COVID-19 vaccine. This table comes from immunoSEQ multiplex PCR, and its TCRdb copy is limited to in-frame clones, with some not included. This table holds about 130,000 clones, 93% found once. This clone has only one observation. V was cut by 5 bases and J by 2 bases, with 13 bases left in between. The germline V gene has CDR1 KGHSH and CDR2 LQKENI. The length of the CDR3 is 15 residues. This specimen consisted of peripheral blood, obtained on day 0 of AZD1222 vaccination. The TCR comes from an adult in good health. The chain links TRBV18 to TRBJ1-3; D may be TRBD1 (6 bases). The DNA of the CDR3 is TGTGCCAGCTCATCACAGGGAGATGCTGGAAACACCATATATTTT. It codes for CASSSQGDAGNTIYF. The full variable domain, its missing parts supplied by reference TRBV18 and TRBJ1-3, is NAGVMQNPRHLVRRRGQEARLRCSPMKGHSHVYWYRQLPEEGLKFMVYLQKENIIDESGMPKERFSAEFPKEGPSILRIQQVVRGDSAAYFCASSSQGDAGNTIYFGEGSWLTVV.